The rows below give T cell receptor beta chains drawn from one sample of a study of patients and donors after allogeneic stem cell transplantation. MiXCR, run by TCRdb on the RT-PCR reads, gives a single entry per CDR3 protein. Of 20,000 or so distinct CDR3 sequences in the sample, 35% to 45% were seen once. The sample consisted of blood, either unsorted or a sorted T cell fraction (not recorded which). The receptors derive from a human donor who was either an allogeneic HSCT recipient or a stem cell or donor lymphocyte infusion donor (not recorded which). It is not recorded whose cells these are; they may come from a transplant donor. Both conserved end residues are part of each CDR3. Each record gives: CDR3 protein, V gene, J gene, CDR3 length.

CDR3aa: CSARDLVADTIYF; v_gene: TRBV20-1; j_gene: TRBJ1-3; len: 13
CDR3aa: CASSLRGRPGNTIYF; v_gene: TRBV11-2; j_gene: TRBJ1-3; len: 15
CDR3aa: CASSQGRFNEKLFF; v_gene: TRBV4-1; j_gene: TRBJ1-4; len: 14
CDR3aa: CASSLAPGVPYEQYF; v_gene: TRBV12-3/TRBV12-4; j_gene: TRBJ2-7; len: 15
CDR3aa: CSATYRGFNYGYTF; v_gene: TRBV20-1; j_gene: TRBJ1-2; len: 14
CDR3aa: CAISPERNYGYTF; v_gene: TRBV10-3; j_gene: TRBJ1-2; len: 13
CDR3aa: CSVGPDRGVNTEAFF; v_gene: TRBV29-1; j_gene: TRBJ1-1; len: 15
CDR3aa: CASSLDPGSREKLFF; v_gene: TRBV6-6; j_gene: TRBJ1-4; len: 15
CDR3aa: CASSLGTSGLTDTQYF; v_gene: TRBV5-1; j_gene: TRBJ2-3; len: 16
CDR3aa: CASSPRQGGYTGELFF; v_gene: TRBV9; j_gene: TRBJ2-2; len: 16